These T cell receptor beta chains were read from a single sample in a study of neoadjuvant nivolumab and ipilimumab in lung cancer. Clones were read by immunoSEQ multiplex PCR, and TCRdb kept only the in-frame ones, dropping some. The data show 1,500 to 2,000 clones, with 85% to 90% seen just once and about 2% held by the top ten. This sample comprised adjacent normal lung tissue, obtained after neoadjuvant nivolumab, alone or with ipilimumab, at or shortly before surgery. Receptors originate from an adult with non-small cell lung cancer. CDR3s include the opening cysteine and the closing phenylalanine or tryptophan. D genes are given only for firm matches. The size entry is marked missing in some rows and otherwise reads once, few, many or a size class.

d_call j_call clone_size v_call cdr3_nt cdr3_aa
NA TRBJ2-7 NA TRBV7-2 TGTGCCAGCAGCTTAGCGCTCTGGGACGGGATCTACGAGCAGTACTTC CASSLALWDGIYEQYF
TRBD1 TRBJ2-2 NA TRBV5-1 TGCGCCAGCAGCCCCGGGACAGGGGTCTCCGGGGAGCTGTTTTTT CASSPGTGVSGELFF
NA TRBJ1-2 NA TRBV4-2 TGTGCCAGCAGCCAAGGGGCAGGGGATGATGGCTACACCTTC CASSQGAGDDGYTF
NA TRBJ2-3 NA TRBV7-2 TGTGCCAGCGCGCGCGAGGGGTATTTCACAGATACGCAGTATTTT CASAREGYFTDTQYF
TRBD1 TRBJ2-1 few TRBV7-8 TGTGCCAGCAGCTTAAGACAGGGGCCTACCAATGAGCAGTTCTTC CASSLRQGPTNEQFF
NA TRBJ1-2 NA TRBV5-1 TGCGCCAGCAGGCTCGAGGGCAACTATGGCTACACCTTC CASRLEGNYGYTF
TRBD2 TRBJ2-7 NA TRBV10-3 TGTGCCACGGGACTAGCGGGAGGGCTTGGCGAGCAGTACTTC CATGLAGGLGEQYF
NA TRBJ2-4 NA TRBV9 TGTGCCAGCAGCACCCCAGTGGGAGCCAAAAACATTCAGTACTTC CASSTPVGAKNIQYF
TRBD2 TRBJ2-7 NA TRBV13 TGTGCCAGCAGCCGCGGACTAGCGGGAGAGATCTACGAGCAGTACTTC CASSRGLAGEIYEQYF
TRBD2 TRBJ2-3 NA TRBV7-2 TGTGCCAGCAGACGGATAGCGGGCCGCACAGATACGCAGTATTTT CASRRIAGRTDTQYF